This T cell receptor beta chain was recorded in a study of CD8+ T cells in alopecia areata. Study overall: Treated patients were given oral tofacitinib, which was dosed at 5 to 10 mg twice daily. Once tofacitinib had been taken for 6 to 18 months, 6 months off drug followed.

Study-wide findings and caveats: Many expanded lesional clones persisted in scalp and blood during tofacitinib.

Germline V lookup: CDR1 SQVTM, CDR2 ANQGSEA. The ends were cut back, 5 bases at V and 0 bases at J, with 11 bases in the middle. This CDR3 spans 13 amino acids. About this clone: Its antigen is currently unknown.

cDNA serving as the sequencing template came from extracted, reverse transcribed RNA. Produced via immunoSEQ multiplex PCR; TCRdb's table is partial and in-frame only. The sample yields around 120,000 clones, 58% seen once. The treatment here: oral pan-JAK inhibitor, 5-10 mg twice daily. Samples from alopecia areata patients were lesional scalp punch biopsies and peripheral blood. The material sequenced was CD8+ T cells sorted from blood, taken at week 4, from a patient treated with tofacitinib. The source of this sequence is a human donor with alopecia areata. The chain carries TRBV29-1 and TRBJ2-7; tentatively, D is TRBD2 (5 bases). CDR3 bases: TGCAGCGTTCGAGGGTTCAGCTCCTACGAGCAGTACTTC. This gives the protein CSVRGFSSYEQYF.